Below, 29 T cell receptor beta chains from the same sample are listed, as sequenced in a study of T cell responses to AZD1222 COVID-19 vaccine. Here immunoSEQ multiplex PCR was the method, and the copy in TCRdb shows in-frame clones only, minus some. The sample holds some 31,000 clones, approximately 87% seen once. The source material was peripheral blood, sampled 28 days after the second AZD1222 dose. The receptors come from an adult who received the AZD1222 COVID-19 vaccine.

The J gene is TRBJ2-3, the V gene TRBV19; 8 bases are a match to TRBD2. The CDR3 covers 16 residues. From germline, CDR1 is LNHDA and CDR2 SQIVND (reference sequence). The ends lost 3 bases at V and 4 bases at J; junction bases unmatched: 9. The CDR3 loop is CASSIRARGASDTQYF. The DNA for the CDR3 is TGTGCCAGTAGTATCAGAGCGCGGGGGGCCTCAGATACGCAGTATTTT.

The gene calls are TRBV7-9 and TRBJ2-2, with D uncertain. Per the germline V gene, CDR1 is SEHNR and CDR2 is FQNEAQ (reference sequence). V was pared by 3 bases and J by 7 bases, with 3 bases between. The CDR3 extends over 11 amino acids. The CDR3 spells CASSFLGELFF. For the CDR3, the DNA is TGTGCCAGCAGCTTCCTCGGGGAGCTGTTTTTT.

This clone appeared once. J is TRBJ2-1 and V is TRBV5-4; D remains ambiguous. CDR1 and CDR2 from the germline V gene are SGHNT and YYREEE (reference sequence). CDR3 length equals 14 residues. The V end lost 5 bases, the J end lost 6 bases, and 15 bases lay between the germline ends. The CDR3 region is CASRLLGSRNEQFF. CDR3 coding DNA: TGTGCCAGCAGACTCTTGGGATCCCGCAATGAGCAGTTCTTC. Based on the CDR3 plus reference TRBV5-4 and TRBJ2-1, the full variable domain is ETGVTQSPTHLIKTRGQQVTLRCSSQSGHNTVSWYQQALGQGPQFIFQYYREEENGRGNFPPRFSGLQFPNYSSELNVNALELDDSALYLCASRLLGSRNEQFFGPGTRLTVL.

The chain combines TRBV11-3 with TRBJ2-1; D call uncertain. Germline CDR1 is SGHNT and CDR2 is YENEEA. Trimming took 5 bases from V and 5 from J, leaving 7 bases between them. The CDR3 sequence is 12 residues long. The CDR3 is CASSPRDNEQFF. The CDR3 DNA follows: TGTGCCAGCAGCCCTAGAGACAATGAGCAGTTCTTC.

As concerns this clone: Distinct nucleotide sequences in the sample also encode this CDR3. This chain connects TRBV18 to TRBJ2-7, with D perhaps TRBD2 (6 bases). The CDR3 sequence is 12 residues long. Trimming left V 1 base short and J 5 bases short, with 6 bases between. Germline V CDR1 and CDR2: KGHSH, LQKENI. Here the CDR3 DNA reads TGTGCCAGCTCACCACGGGGGGACGAGCAGTACTTC. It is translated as CASSPRGDEQYF.

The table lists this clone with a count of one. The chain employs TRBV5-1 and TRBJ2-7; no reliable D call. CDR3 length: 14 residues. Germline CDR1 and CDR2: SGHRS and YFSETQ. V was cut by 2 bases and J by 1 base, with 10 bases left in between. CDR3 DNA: TGCGCCAGCAGCTTAGACCCGCCATCCTACGAGCAGTACTTC. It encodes CASSLDPPSYEQYF. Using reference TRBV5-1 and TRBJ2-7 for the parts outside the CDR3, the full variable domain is KAGVTQTPRYLIKTRGQQVTLSCSPISGHRSVSWYQQTPGQGLQFLFEYFSETQRNKGNFPGRFSGRQFSNSRSEMNVSTLELGDSALYLCASSLDPPSYEQYFGPGTRLTVT.

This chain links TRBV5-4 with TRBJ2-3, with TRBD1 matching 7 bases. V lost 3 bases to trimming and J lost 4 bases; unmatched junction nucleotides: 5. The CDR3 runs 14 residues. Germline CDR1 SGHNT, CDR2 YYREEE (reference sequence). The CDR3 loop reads CASSSKQGPDTQYF. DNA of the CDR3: TGTGCCAGCAGCTCCAAACAGGGGCCAGATACGCAGTATTTT.

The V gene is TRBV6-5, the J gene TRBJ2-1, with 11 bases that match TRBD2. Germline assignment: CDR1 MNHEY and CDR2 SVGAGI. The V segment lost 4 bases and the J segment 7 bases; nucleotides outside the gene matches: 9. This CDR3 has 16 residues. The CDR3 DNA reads TGTGCCAGCAGTTCGGTCTTAGCGGGGGGGTTTAATGAGCAGTTCTTC. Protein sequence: CASSSVLAGGFNEQFF.

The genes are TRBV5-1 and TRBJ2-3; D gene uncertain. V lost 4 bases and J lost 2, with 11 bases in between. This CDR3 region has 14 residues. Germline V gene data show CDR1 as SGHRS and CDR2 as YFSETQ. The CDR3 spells CASSPVIHTDTQYF. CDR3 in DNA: TGCGCCAGCAGCCCGGTGATACACACAGATACGCAGTATTTT.

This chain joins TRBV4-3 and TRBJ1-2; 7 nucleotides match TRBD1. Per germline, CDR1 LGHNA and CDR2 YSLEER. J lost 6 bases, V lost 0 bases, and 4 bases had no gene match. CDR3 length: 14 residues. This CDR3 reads CASSQDGTVDGYTF. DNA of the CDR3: TGCGCCAGCAGCCAAGATGGGACAGTCGATGGCTACACCTTC.

CDR3 bases: TGTGCCAGCAGCCTCGGGACAGGGATGAATTCACCCCTCCACTTT. Protein: CASSLGTGMNSPLHF. The V call is TRBV3-1 (or the pseudogene TRBV3-2), the J call TRBJ1-6; the match to TRBD1 covers 9 bases. The length of the CDR3 is 15 residues. Germline CDR1 is LGHDT and CDR2 is YNNKEL (reference sequence). V lost 4 bases and J lost 7; bases outside the gene matches: 5.

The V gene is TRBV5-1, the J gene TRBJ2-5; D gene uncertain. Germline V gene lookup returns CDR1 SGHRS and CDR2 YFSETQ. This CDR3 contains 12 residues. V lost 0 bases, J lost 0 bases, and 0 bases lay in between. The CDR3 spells CASSLDQETQYF. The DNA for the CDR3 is TGCGCCAGCAGCTTGGACCAAGAGACCCAGTACTTC.

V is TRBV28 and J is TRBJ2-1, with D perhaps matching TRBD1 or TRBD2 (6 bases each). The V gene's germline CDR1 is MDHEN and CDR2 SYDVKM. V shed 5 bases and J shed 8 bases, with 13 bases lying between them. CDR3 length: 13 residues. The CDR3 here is CASSNGGSDEQFF. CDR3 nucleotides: TGTGCCAGCAGTAACGGGGGCTCGGATGAGCAGTTCTTC.

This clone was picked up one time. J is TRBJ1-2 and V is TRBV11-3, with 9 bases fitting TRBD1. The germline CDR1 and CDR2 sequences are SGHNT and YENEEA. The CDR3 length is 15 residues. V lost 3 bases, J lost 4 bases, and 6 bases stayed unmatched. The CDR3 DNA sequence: TGTGCCAGCAGCTTCCGGGACAGGGTCCCCTATGGCTACACCTTC. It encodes CASSFRDRVPYGYTF. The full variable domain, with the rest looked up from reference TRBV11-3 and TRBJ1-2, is EAGVVQSPRYKIIEKKQPVAFWCNPISGHNTLYWYLQNLGQGPELLIRYENEEAVDDSQLPKDRFSAERLKGVDSTLKIQPAELGDSAVYLCASSFRDRVPYGYTFGSGTRLTVV.

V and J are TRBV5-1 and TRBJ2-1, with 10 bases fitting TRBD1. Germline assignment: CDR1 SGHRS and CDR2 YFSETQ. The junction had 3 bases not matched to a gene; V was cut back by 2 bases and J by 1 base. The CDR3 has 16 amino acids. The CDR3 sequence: CASSFSGQGSYNEQFF. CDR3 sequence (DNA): TGCGCCAGCAGCTTTTCGGGACAGGGGTCCTACAATGAGCAGTTCTTC.

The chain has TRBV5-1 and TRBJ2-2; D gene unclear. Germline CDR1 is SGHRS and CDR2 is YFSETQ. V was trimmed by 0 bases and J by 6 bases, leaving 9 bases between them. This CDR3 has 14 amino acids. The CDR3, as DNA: TGCGCCAGCAGCTTGGAGGTCATCCCCGGGGAGCTGTTTTTT. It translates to CASSLEVIPGELFF.

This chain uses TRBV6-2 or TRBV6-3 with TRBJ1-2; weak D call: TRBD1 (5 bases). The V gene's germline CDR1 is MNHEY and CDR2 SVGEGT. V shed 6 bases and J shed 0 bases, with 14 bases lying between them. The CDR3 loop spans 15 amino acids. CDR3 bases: TGTGCCAGCAGCAGAGTTGGGACGGCTAACTATGGCTACACCTTC. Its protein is CASSRVGTANYGYTF.

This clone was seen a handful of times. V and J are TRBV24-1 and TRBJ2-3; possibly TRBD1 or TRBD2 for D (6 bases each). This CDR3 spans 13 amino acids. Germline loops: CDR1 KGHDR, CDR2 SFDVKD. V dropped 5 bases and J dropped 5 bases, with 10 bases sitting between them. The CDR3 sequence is CATSGGAGDTQYF. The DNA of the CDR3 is TGTGCCACCAGTGGGGGGGCCGGAGATACGCAGTATTTT.

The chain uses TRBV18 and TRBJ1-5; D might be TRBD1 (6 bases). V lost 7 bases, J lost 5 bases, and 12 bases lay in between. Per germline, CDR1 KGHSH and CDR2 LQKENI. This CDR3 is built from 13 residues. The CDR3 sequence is CASCRGTDQPQHF. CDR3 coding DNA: TGTGCCAGCTGCAGGGGTACGGATCAGCCCCAGCATTTT. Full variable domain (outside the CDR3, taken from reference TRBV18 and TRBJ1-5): NAGVMQNPRHLVRRRGQEARLRCSPMKGHSHVYWYRQLPEEGLKFMVYLQKENIIDESGMPKERFSAEFPKEGPSILRIQQVVRGDSAAYFCASCRGTDQPQHFGDGTRLSIL.

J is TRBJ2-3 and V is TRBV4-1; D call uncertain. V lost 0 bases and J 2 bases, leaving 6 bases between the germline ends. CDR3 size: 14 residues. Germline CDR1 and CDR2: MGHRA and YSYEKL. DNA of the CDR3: TGCGCCAGCAGCCAAGAGCCGTACACAGATACGCAGTATTTT. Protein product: CASSQEPYTDTQYF.

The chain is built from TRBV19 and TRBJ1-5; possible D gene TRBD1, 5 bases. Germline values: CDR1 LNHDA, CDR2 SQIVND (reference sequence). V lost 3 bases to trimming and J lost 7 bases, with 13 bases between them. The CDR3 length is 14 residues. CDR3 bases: TGTGCCAGTAGTATCAGGGAGGGAGAGCAGCCCCAGCATTTT. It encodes CASSIREGEQPQHF. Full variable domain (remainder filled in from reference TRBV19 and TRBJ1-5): DGGITQSPKYLFRKEGQNVTLSCEQNLNHDAMYWYRQDPGQGLRLIYYSQIVNDFQKGDIAEGYSVSREKKESFPLTVTSAQKNPTAFYLCASSIREGEQPQHFGDGTRLSIL.

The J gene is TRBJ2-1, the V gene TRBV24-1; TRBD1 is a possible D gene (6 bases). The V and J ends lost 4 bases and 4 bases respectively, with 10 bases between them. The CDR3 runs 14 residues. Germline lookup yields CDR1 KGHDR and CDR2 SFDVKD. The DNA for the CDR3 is TGTGCCACCAGTGACTCACAGGGTTACAATGAGCAGTTCTTC. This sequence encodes CATSDSQGYNEQFF.

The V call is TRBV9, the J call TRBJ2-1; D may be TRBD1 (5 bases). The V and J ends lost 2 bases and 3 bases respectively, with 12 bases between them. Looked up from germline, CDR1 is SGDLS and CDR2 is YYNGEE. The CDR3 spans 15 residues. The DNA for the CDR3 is TGTGCCAGCAGCGTTGAGTCAGGGTACTACAATGAGCAGTTCTTC. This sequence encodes CASSVESGYYNEQFF.

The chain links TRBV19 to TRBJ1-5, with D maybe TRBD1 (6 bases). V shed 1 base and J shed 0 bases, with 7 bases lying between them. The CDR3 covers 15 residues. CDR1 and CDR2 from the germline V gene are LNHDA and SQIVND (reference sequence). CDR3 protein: CASSIGQVSNQPQHF. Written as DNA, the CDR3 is TGTGCCAGTAGTATAGGACAGGTTAGCAATCAGCCCCAGCATTTT.

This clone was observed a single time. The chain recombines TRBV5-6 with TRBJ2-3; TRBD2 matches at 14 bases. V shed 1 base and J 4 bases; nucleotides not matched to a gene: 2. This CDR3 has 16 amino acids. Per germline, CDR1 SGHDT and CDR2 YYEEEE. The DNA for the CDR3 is TGTGCCAGCAGCTTGAAGACTAGCGGGGGGGCAGATACGCAGTATTTT. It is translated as CASSLKTSGGADTQYF.

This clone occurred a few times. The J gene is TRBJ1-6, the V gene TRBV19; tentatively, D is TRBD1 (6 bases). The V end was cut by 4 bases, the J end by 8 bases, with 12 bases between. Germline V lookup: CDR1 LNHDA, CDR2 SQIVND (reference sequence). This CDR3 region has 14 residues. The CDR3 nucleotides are TGTGCCAGTAGTAAATCAGGGGTAGATTCACCCCTCCACTTT. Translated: CASSKSGVDSPLHF.

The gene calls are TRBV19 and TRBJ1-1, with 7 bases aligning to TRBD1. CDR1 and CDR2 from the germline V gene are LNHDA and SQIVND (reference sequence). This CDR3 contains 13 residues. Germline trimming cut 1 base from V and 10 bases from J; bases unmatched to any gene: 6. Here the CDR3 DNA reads TGTGCCAGTAGTATAGGACAGGGTGTTAGAGCTTTCTTT. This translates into CASSIGQGVRAFF. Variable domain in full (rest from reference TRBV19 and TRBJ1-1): DGGITQSPKYLFRKEGQNVTLSCEQNLNHDAMYWYRQDPGQGLRLIYYSQIVNDFQKGDIAEGYSVSREKKESFPLTVTSAQKNPTAFYLCASSIGQGVRAFFGQGTRLTVV.

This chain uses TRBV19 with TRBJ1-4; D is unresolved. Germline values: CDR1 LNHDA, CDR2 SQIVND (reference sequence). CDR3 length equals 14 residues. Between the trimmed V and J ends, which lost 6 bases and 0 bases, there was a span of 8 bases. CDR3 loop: CASRPWATNEKLFF. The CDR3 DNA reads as TGTGCCAGTAGGCCGTGGGCAACTAATGAAAAACTGTTTTTT.

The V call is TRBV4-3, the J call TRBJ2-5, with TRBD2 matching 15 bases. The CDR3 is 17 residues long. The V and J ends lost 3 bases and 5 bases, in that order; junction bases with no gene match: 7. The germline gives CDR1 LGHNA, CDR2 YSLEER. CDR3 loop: CASSQGTSGGYSETQYF. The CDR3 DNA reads TGCGCCAGCAGCCAGGGGACTAGCGGGGGGTATTCGGAGACCCAGTACTTC.